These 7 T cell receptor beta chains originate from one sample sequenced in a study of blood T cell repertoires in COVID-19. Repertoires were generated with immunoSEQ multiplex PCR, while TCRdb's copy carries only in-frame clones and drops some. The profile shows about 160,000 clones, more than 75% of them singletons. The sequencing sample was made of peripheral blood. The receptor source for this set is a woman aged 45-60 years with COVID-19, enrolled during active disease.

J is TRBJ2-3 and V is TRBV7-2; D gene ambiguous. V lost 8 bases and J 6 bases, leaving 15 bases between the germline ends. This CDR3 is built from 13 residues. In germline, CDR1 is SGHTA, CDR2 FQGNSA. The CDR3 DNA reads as TGTGCCAGCGGATGGGCCGCCCCGGATACGCAGTATTTT. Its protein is CASGWAAPDTQYF.

The CDR3 sequence is CASSPPNFSQETQYF. The CDR3 bases are TGTGCCAGCTCACCACCGAATTTCAGTCAAGAGACCCAGTACTTC. The chain employs TRBV18 and TRBJ2-5, with D unresolved. The CDR3 has 15 residues. V gave up 0 bases and J gave up 2 bases, with 10 bases separating them. Germline CDR1 KGHSH, CDR2 LQKENI.

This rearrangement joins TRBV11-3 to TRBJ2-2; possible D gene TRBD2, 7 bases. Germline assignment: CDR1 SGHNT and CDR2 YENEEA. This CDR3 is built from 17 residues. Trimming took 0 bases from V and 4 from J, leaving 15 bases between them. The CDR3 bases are TGTGCCAGCAGCTTAGATGTCCGGGGGGCAAGCACCGGGGAGCTGTTTTTT. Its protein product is CASSLDVRGASTGELFF.

CDR3 bases: TGTGCCAGCGCCTCTCACTCGGCGACTAATCAGCCCCAGCATTTT. This codes for CASASHSATNQPQHF. The genes are TRBV7-6 and TRBJ1-5; D is uncertain. The V gene's germline CDR1 is SGHVS and CDR2 FNYEAQ. The CDR3 consists of 15 residues. V lost 8 bases to trimming and J lost 4 bases, with 18 bases between them.

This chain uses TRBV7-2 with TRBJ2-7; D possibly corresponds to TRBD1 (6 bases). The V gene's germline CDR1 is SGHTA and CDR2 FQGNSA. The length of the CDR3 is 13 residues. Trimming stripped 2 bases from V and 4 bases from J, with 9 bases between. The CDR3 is CASSLLGHYEQYF. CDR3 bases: TGTGCCAGCAGCTTATTGGGACATTACGAGCAGTACTTC.

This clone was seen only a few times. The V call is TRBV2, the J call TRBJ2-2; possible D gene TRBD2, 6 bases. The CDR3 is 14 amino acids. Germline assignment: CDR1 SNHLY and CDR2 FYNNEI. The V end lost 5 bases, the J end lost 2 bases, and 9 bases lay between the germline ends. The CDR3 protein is CASSLGGNTGELFF. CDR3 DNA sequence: TGTGCCAGCAGTCTCGGGGGAAACACCGGGGAGCTGTTTTTT. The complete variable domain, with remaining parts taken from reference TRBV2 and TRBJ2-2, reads EPEVTQTPSHQVTQMGQEVILRCVPISNHLYFYWYRQILGQKVEFLVSFYNNEISEKSEIFDDQFSVERPDGSNFTLKIRSTKLEDSAMYFCASSLGGNTGELFFGEGSRLTVL.

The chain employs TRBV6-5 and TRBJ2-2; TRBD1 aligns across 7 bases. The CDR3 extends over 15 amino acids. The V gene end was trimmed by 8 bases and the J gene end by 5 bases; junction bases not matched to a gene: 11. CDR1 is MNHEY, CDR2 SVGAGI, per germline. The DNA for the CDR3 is TGTGCCAGCGAGATGGGGCAGGGGGAGACCGGGGAGCTGTTTTTT. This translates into CASEMGQGETGELFF.